These 26 T cell receptor beta chains share one sample of origin, sequenced in a study of shared clonotypes between healthy human individuals. Naivety among CD8 cells was defined by CD45RO negativity and positive CCR7 selection, thereby excluding terminally differentiated effector memory CD45RA+ cells. TCRdb keeps only in-frame clones here, not all; method: immunoSEQ multiplex PCR. Found here are about 2.1 million clones, around 95% of them singletons; the top ten hold roughly 1.7%. Sequencing used naive CD8+ T cells from PBMCs. Every receptor here comes from a man younger than 35 in good health. Some clones in this sample may be carry-over from other donors' samples.

The chain has TRBV29-1 and TRBJ2-3; 8 bases align to TRBD2. The V gene end was trimmed by 7 bases and the J gene end by 2 bases; junction bases not matched to a gene: 11. The CDR3 length is 15 residues. CDR1 is SQVTM, CDR2 ANQGSEA, per germline. The CDR3: CSAGGMEILTDTQYF. The CDR3 nucleotides are TGCAGCGCGGGGGGGATGGAGATCCTCACAGATACGCAGTATTTT.

The CDR3 coding sequence is TGTGCCAGCACCCCCCTAGCGGGGTCCTCCTACGAGCAGTACTTC. This codes for CASTPLAGSSYEQYF. This rearrangement joins TRBV27 to TRBJ2-7; 9 bases align to TRBD2. The CDR3 contains 15 residues. CDR1 MNHEY and CDR2 SMNVEV come from the germline V gene (reference sequence). Trimming at V came to 7 bases and at J to 0 bases, leaving 7 bases not matched to a gene.

The rearrangement links TRBV14 to TRBJ2-1; perhaps TRBD1 as D (5 bases). The germline V gene has CDR1 SGHDN and CDR2 FVKESK. V was clipped by 1 base and J by 5 bases, with 9 bases between them. This CDR3 has 14 residues. The CDR3 reads CASSQVGAHNEQFF. The CDR3 DNA is TGTGCCAGCAGCCAAGTTGGGGCCCACAATGAGCAGTTCTTC.

This chain uses TRBV7-8 with TRBJ1-1; D perhaps matches TRBD1 (6 bases). Trimming stripped 5 bases from V and 0 bases from J, with 10 bases between. CDR1 and CDR2 (germline): SGHVS, FQNEAQ. This CDR3 has 14 amino acids. CDR3 amino acids: CASSRDTMNTEAFF. CDR3 nucleotide sequence: TGTGCCAGCAGCAGGGACACGATGAACACTGAAGCTTTCTTT.

The chain has TRBV10-1 and TRBJ1-4; weak D call: TRBD1 (5 bases). The ends were cut back, 0 bases at V and 0 bases at J, with 8 bases in the middle. Germline CDR1 WNHNN, CDR2 SYGVQD (reference sequence). This CDR3 is 16 amino acids long. CDR3 sequence (DNA): TGCGCCAGCAGTGAGTCGATAGGGGCAACTAATGAAAAACTGTTTTTT. Residues: CASSESIGATNEKLFF.

DNA for the CDR3: TGTGCCAGCAGCTCAGAGGGGGAGGGCCCAGATACGCAGTATTTT. This gives the protein CASSSEGEGPDTQYF. The rearrangement links TRBV7-9 to TRBJ2-3; the D gene is possibly TRBD2 (7 bases). This CDR3 contains 15 residues. Trimming pared 4 bases from V and 4 bases from J, leaving 15 bases between. Germline V CDR1 and CDR2: SEHNR, FQNEAQ (reference sequence). Full variable domain (missing parts from reference TRBV7-9 and TRBJ2-3): DTGVSQNPRHKITKRGQNVTFRCDPISEHNRLYWYRQTLGQGPEFLTYFQNEAQLEKSRLLSDRFSAERPKGSFSTLEIQRTEQGDSAMYLCASSSEGEGPDTQYFGPGTRLTVL.

This clone was counted once. The rearrangement links TRBV9 to TRBJ2-5, with a tentative D call TRBD2 (5 bases). The germline V and J ends were trimmed by 7 bases and 2 bases, with 18 bases remaining between them. Germline CDR1 is SGDLS and CDR2 is YYNGEE. The CDR3 covers 15 residues. CDR3 residues: CASSLVGVSQETQYF. CDR3 in DNA: TGTGCCAGCTCCCTAGTCGGGGTTTCGCAAGAGACCCAGTACTTC.

DNA for the CDR3: TGCGCCAGCAGCCAAGATGCCTGGAGGAACACTGAAGCTTTCTTT. Residues: CASSQDAWRNTEAFF. This rearrangement joins TRBV4-3 to TRBJ1-1; D remains unclear. Germline-derived CDR1 and CDR2 are LGHNA and YSLEER. The CDR3 totals 15 residues. Trimming shortened V by 0 bases and J by 1 base, and 9 bases separated the two germline ends.

The genes are TRBV9 and TRBJ2-1; 10 bases line up with TRBD2. The V gene's germline CDR1 is SGDLS and CDR2 YYNGEE. The CDR3 runs to 16 residues. The ends lost 4 bases at V and 8 bases at J; junction bases unmatched: 12. DNA of the CDR3: TGTGCCAGCAGCAATCCGGGACTAGCGATGCCCCATGAGCAGTTCTTC. This codes for CASSNPGLAMPHEQFF.

The V and J genes are TRBV27 and TRBJ2-7; 9 bases align to TRBD2. After removal of 5 bases from V and 7 bases from J, the junction contained 6 bases not matched to a gene. The CDR3 totals 13 residues. Germline V CDR1 and CDR2: MNHEY, SMNVEV (reference sequence). The CDR3 sequence is CASSPGLAQEQYF. The CDR3 DNA is TGTGCCAGCAGTCCGGGACTAGCCCAGGAGCAGTACTTC.

As to this clone: In the same sample, other DNA sequences code for this CDR3. CDR3: CASSLGGRDYGYTF. The CDR3, as DNA: TGTGCCAGCAGCTTGGGGGGCCGGGACTATGGCTACACCTTC. The rearrangement uses TRBV5-6 and TRBJ1-2, with TRBD1 as a possible D gene (5 bases). The germline gives CDR1 SGHDT, CDR2 YYEEEE. This CDR3 comprises 14 residues. Trimming took 0 bases from V and 3 from J, leaving 9 bases between them.

As for this clone: A read error may produce the germline difference seen at one junction end. The chain links TRBV7-2 to TRBJ2-1; 8 bases align to TRBD2. This CDR3 has 12 residues. The germline V gene has CDR1 SGHTA and CDR2 FQGNSA. This CDR3 reads CASSLLRTSIVF. DNA for the CDR3: TGTGCCAGCAGCTTACTTCGGACTAGCATAGTCTTC.

This chain joins TRBV28 and TRBJ2-5, with 8 bases lining up with TRBD2. The V gene end was trimmed by 3 bases and the J gene end by 3 bases; junction bases not matched to a gene: 18. The CDR3 loop spans 19 amino acids. The germline V gene encodes CDR1 MDHEN and CDR2 SYDVKM. CDR3 nucleotide sequence: TGTGCCAGCAGTTTGGATGTCTTAGGCGGGAGGTCCAGGGAAGAGACCCAGTACTTC. Protein product: CASSLDVLGGRSREETQYF.

The chain couples TRBV7-9 to TRBJ2-6; a weak D match, TRBD1 (6 bases). The CDR3 extends over 16 amino acids. Germline lookup yields CDR1 SEHNR and CDR2 FQNEAQ (reference sequence). V dropped 5 bases and J dropped 4 bases, with 15 bases sitting between them. CDR3 residues: CASSPVTGSGANVLTF. DNA of the CDR3: TGTGCCAGCAGCCCGGTAACAGGGTCAGGGGCCAACGTCCTGACTTTC. The complete variable domain, with remaining parts taken from reference TRBV7-9 and TRBJ2-6, reads DTGVSQNPRHKITKRGQNVTFRCDPISEHNRLYWYRQTLGQGPEFLTYFQNEAQLEKSRLLSDRFSAERPKGSFSTLEIQRTEQGDSAMYLCASSPVTGSGANVLTFGAGSRLTVL.

V and J are TRBV29-1 and TRBJ1-4; D unclear. The germline V gene has CDR1 SQVTM and CDR2 ANQGSEA. Trimming pared 4 bases from V and 0 bases from J, leaving 12 bases between. This CDR3 has 15 amino acids. The CDR3 loop reads CSVGVSAATNEKLFF. For the CDR3, the DNA is TGCAGCGTTGGGGTTTCGGCCGCAACTAATGAAAAACTGTTTTTT.

In the case of this clone: The same CDR3 is also encoded by other DNA sequences in this sample. V and J are TRBV28 and TRBJ2-7, with D unclear. Looked up from germline, CDR1 is MDHEN and CDR2 is SYDVKM. CDR3 length equals 12 residues. With 6 bases removed from V and 4 bases from J, the gap between germline ends came to 10 bases. The CDR3 sequence is CASSLGSYEQYF. The CDR3, as DNA: TGTGCCAGCAGCTTAGGTTCTTACGAGCAGTACTTC.

This clone has only a few counts. This rearrangement joins TRBV15 to TRBJ2-7, with D maybe TRBD1 (6 bases). Germline V gene data show CDR1 as LNHNV and CDR2 as YYDKDF (reference sequence). Trimming cost V 5 bases and J 6 bases, with 14 bases left between them. This CDR3 has 13 residues. As DNA, the CDR3 is TGTGCCACCAGCGGCCACAGGGAGCCCGAGCAGTACTTC. Translated: CATSGHREPEQYF.

The chain employs TRBV6-1 and TRBJ2-7, with 8 positions matching TRBD1. CDR1 and CDR2 (germline): MNHNS, SASEGT. With V trimmed by 5 bases and J by 3 bases, 9 bases remained unmatched. The CDR3 contains 15 residues. The CDR3 nucleotides are TGTGCCAGCAGTACCCGGGGACAGGACCTCTACGAGCAGTACTTC. Encoded protein: CASSTRGQDLYEQYF.

This sequence joins TRBV4-2 and TRBJ1-2; TRBD1 aligns across 8 bases. Unmatched junction bases numbered 10, after V lost 6 bases and J lost 4 bases. The V gene's germline CDR1 is LGHNA and CDR2 YNFKEQ. The CDR3 is made up of 15 amino acids. The CDR3 protein is CASREAGGASYGYTF. DNA for the CDR3: TGTGCCAGCAGAGAAGCAGGGGGCGCTAGCTATGGCTACACCTTC.

The chain uses TRBV5-1 and TRBJ1-1; D is ambiguous. Trimming pared 0 bases from V and 5 bases from J, leaving 17 bases between. CDR1 SGHRS and CDR2 YFSETQ come from the germline V gene. This CDR3 region has 16 residues. CDR3 DNA: TGCGCCAGCAGCTTGGACACCCCCACGCGATATACTGAAGCTTTCTTT. As protein: CASSLDTPTRYTEAFF.

The gene calls are TRBV27 and TRBJ2-1; 11 nucleotides align to TRBD2. The CDR3 has 16 amino acids. Losses at the gene ends were 0 bases for V and 7 bases for J; bases not matched to a gene: 5. Germline CDR1 is MNHEY and CDR2 is SMNVEV (reference sequence). The CDR3 region is CASSLSGLAAVNEQFF. CDR3 in DNA: TGTGCCAGCAGTTTATCGGGACTAGCGGCAGTTAATGAGCAGTTCTTC.

The rearrangement joins TRBV7-3 to TRBJ1-1, with D hard to call. Germline V gene data show CDR1 as SGHTA and CDR2 as FQGTGA. Deletions cut 3 bases from V and 1 base from J, with 12 bases between. The CDR3 has 15 amino acids. The CDR3 sequence: CASSFIRLANTEAFF. CDR3 DNA: TGTGCCAGCAGCTTTATTCGTCTTGCGAACACTGAAGCTTTCTTT.

The rearrangement links TRBV27 to TRBJ1-3; 10 positions match TRBD1. V lost 5 bases to trimming and J lost 3 bases; unmatched junction nucleotides: 10. From germline, CDR1 is MNHEY and CDR2 SMNVEV (reference sequence). The CDR3 loop spans 17 amino acids. CDR3 sequence (DNA): TGTGCCAGCAGTCCCCGGGACAGGGGCCTCATTGGAAACACCATATATTTT. Protein sequence: CASSPRDRGLIGNTIYF.

The genes are TRBV18 and TRBJ2-7; D is possibly TRBD1 (5 bases). The CDR3 totals 16 residues. The germline V and J ends were trimmed by 0 bases and 4 bases, with 16 bases remaining between them. From germline, CDR1 is KGHSH and CDR2 LQKENI. CDR3 loop: CASSPPTAKIWYEQYF. In nucleotides, the CDR3 is TGTGCCAGCTCACCACCGACAGCCAAAATATGGTACGAGCAGTACTTC.

This rearrangement joins TRBV4-3 to TRBJ2-1; D not resolved. This CDR3 has 13 residues. Trimming shortened V by 6 bases and J by 10 bases, and 16 bases separated the two germline ends. The germline V gene encodes CDR1 LGHNA and CDR2 YSLEER. CDR3 bases: TGCGCCAGCAGTCCTGACCGACTTGGGGAGCAGTTCTTC. It encodes CASSPDRLGEQFF.

This clone turned up a few times. This chain connects TRBV7-6 to TRBJ1-5; 10 positions match TRBD1. J was trimmed by 5 bases and V by 5 bases; bases with no gene match: 6. CDR1 and CDR2 (germline): SGHVS, FNYEAQ. CDR3 length equals 15 residues. The CDR3 DNA follows: TGTGCCAGCAGCCCGGGACAGGGGAAGGATCAGCCCCAGCATTTT. Protein sequence: CASSPGQGKDQPQHF.